This T cell receptor beta chain was profiled in a study of blood T cell repertoires in COVID-19. Study in general: T cells, B-cell-depleted T cells, or PBMCs provided the cDNA or gDNA that served as material.

Assay used: immunoSEQ multiplex PCR; TCRdb lists only in-frame clones, some missing. Here the sample spans around 300,000 clones, roughly 86% being singletons. This TCR was sampled from a woman aged 25 to 39 who had recovered from COVID-19. Material for sequencing was peripheral blood.

The CDR3 sequence is CASNRQAVTSSYNEQFF. Written as DNA, the CDR3 is TGCGCCAGCAATCGCCAGGCCGTTACTAGCTCCTACAATGAGCAGTTCTTC. V is TRBV5-1 and J is TRBJ2-1, with D possibly matching TRBD2 (5 bases). The CDR3 has 17 amino acids. Germline assignment: CDR1 SGHRS and CDR2 YFSETQ. With 6 bases removed from V and 0 bases from J, the gap between germline ends came to 19 bases.